This T cell receptor beta chain was observed in a study of blood T cell repertoires in COVID-19. Turning to the study itself: COVID-19 samples from acute and convalescent phases originated in the United States, Italy and Spain. The analysed material was cDNA or gDNA that came from T cells, B-cell-depleted T cells, or PBMCs.

CDR3 length equals 13 residues. Trimming stripped 8 bases from V and 5 bases from J, with 18 bases between. Germline-derived CDR1 and CDR2 are GTSNPN and SVGIG (reference sequence). Authors' processing steps: Estimates of nucleated cell counts were drawn from the amplification of reference gene primers. Sequenced by immunoSEQ multiplex PCR; TCRdb stores in-frame clones only, minus some. The DNA was the basis for D and trimming; V, J and clone size are from that table. The table records about 340,000 clones, around 88% of them present only once. The rearrangement joins TRBV30 to TRBJ1-2; D call uncertain. The clonotype comes from a man younger than 40 with active or convalescent COVID-19. The sequenced sample was peripheral blood. For the CDR3, the DNA is TGTGCCCGGACCCCCCCGGCGGGATATGGCTACACCTTC. This encodes CARTPPAGYGYTF.